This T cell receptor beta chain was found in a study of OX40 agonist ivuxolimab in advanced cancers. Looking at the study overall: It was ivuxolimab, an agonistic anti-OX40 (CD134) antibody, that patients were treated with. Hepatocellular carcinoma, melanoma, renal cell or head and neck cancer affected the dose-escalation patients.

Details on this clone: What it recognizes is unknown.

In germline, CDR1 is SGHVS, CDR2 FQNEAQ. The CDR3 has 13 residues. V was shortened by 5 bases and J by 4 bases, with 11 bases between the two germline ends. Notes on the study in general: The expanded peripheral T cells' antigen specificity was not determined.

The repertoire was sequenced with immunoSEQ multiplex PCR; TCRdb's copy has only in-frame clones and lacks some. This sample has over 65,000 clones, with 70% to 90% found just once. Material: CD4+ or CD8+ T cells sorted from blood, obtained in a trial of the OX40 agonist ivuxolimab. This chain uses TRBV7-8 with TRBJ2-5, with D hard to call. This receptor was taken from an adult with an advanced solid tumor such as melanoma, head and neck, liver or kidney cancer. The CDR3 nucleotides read TGTGCCAGCAGCCCGTGGGAAGCAGAGACCCAGTACTTC. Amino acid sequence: CASSPWEAETQYF.